Below are 24 T cell receptor beta chains sequenced from a single sample in a study of blood T cell repertoires in COVID-19. Generated by immunoSEQ multiplex PCR, the TCRdb table keeps only in-frame clones and is missing some. The sample contains under 200,000 clones, roughly 87% of which appear only once. The sequencing input was peripheral blood. These receptors came from a woman aged 55-75 years who had recovered from COVID-19.

The chain links TRBV6-5 to TRBJ2-7, with D possibly matching TRBD2 (5 bases). This CDR3 is 15 amino acids long. Germline V lookup: CDR1 MNHEY, CDR2 SVGAGI. Trimming removed 0 bases from V and 4 bases from J, with 13 bases in between. The CDR3 nucleotides read TGTGCCAGCAGTTACTCGAAGTCACGAGGGTACGAGCAGTACTTC. It translates to CASSYSKSRGYEQYF.

V gene TRBV6-5 combines with J gene TRBJ2-7; D is unclear. The CDR3 is 11 amino acids. Germline lookup yields CDR1 MNHEY and CDR2 SVGAGI. The V end was cut by 5 bases, the J end by 3 bases, with 5 bases between. CDR3 nucleotide sequence: TGTGCCAGCAGTATAAACTACGAGCAGTACTTC. Its translation is CASSINYEQYF.

The gene calls are TRBV10-2 and TRBJ2-3; D gene ambiguous. Trimming stripped 0 bases from V and 1 base from J, with 5 bases between. Germline V gene sequence: CDR1 WSHSY, CDR2 SAAADI. CDR3 length: 14 amino acids. Written as DNA, the CDR3 is TGCGCCAGCAGTGAGTCGGCAGGCACAGATACGCAGTATTTT. Its protein is CASSESAGTDTQYF.

This sequence joins TRBV9 and TRBJ2-1; 12 bases match TRBD2. CDR3 size: 14 residues. The germline gives CDR1 SGDLS, CDR2 YYNGEE. V gave up 0 bases and J gave up 9 bases; unmatched junction bases: 1. The chain's CDR3 is CASSVVGLAGEQFF. DNA for the CDR3: TGTGCCAGCAGCGTAGTGGGACTAGCGGGTGAGCAGTTCTTC.

V is TRBV10-3 and J is TRBJ1-6, with D possibly TRBD1 on 6 matching bases. CDR1 and CDR2 (germline): ENHRY, SYGVKD. The ends were cut back, 5 bases at V and 0 bases at J, with 8 bases in the middle. This CDR3 is built from 15 residues. DNA for the CDR3: TGTGCCATCAGTCAGGGGAGCTCCTATAATTCACCCCTCCACTTT. Translating it yields CAISQGSSYNSPLHF.

V and J are TRBV4-3 and TRBJ1-5; the D gene is possibly TRBD1 (6 bases). CDR1 is LGHNA and CDR2 is YSLEER in the germline V gene. The CDR3 is made up of 15 amino acids. V lost 2 bases and J lost 1, with 9 bases in between. The CDR3: CASSQSTGSNQPQHF. Here the CDR3 DNA reads TGCGCCAGCAGCCAATCGACAGGCAGCAATCAGCCCCAGCATTTT.

The rearrangement uses TRBV4-2 and TRBJ2-2; 8 nucleotides line up with TRBD2. Losses at the gene ends were 3 bases for V and 0 bases for J; bases not matched to a gene: 3. The CDR3 extends over 16 amino acids. CDR1 and CDR2 (germline): LGHNA, YNFKEQ. The CDR3 spells CASSQAGGANTGELFF. The DNA of the CDR3 is TGTGCCAGCAGCCAGGCGGGGGGCGCGAACACCGGGGAGCTGTTTTTT.

The gene calls are TRBV29-1 and TRBJ2-7; 8 bases are a match to TRBD1. With 6 bases clipped from V and 3 bases from J, the junction kept 10 bases outside the gene matches. The CDR3 is 14 residues long. Germline V CDR1 and CDR2: SQVTM, ANQGSEA. DNA of the CDR3: TGCAGCGTCGGCGGCCGTACAGGGGGCTACGAGCAGTACTTC. Translating it yields CSVGGRTGGYEQYF.

J is TRBJ1-5 and V is TRBV27; D unresolved. Germline V gene sequence: CDR1 MNHEY, CDR2 SMNVEV (reference sequence). V was clipped by 4 bases and J by 3 bases, with 10 bases between them. This CDR3 has 14 amino acids. In DNA form, the CDR3 reads TGTGCCAGCAGTTCTTATGACTCCAATCAGCCCCAGCATTTT. Its protein is CASSSYDSNQPQHF.

The J gene is TRBJ1-5, the V gene TRBV4-2; D remains unclear. The CDR3 contains 14 residues. Germline assignment: CDR1 LGHNA and CDR2 YNFKEQ. V gave up 0 bases and J gave up 2 bases, with 5 bases separating them. The CDR3 protein is CASSQDSGNQPQHF. In DNA, the CDR3 is TGTGCCAGCAGCCAAGATTCAGGCAATCAGCCCCAGCATTTT.

For the CDR3, the DNA is TGTGCCACCAGCGGTATATCGGGACAGGGCGACACTGAAGCTTTCTTT. It encodes CATSGISGQGDTEAFF. The chain recombines TRBV15 with TRBJ1-1, with 9 bases matching TRBD1. In germline, CDR1 is LNHNV, CDR2 YYDKDF (reference sequence). J lost 3 bases, V lost 5 bases, and 10 bases had no gene match. This CDR3 has 16 residues.

The J gene is TRBJ1-2, the V gene TRBV4-1; D gene uncertain. There are 13 residues in the CDR3. Germline V gene sequence: CDR1 MGHRA, CDR2 YSYEKL. Trimming pared 2 bases from V and 2 bases from J, leaving 6 bases between. As DNA, the CDR3 is TGCGCCAGCAGCCAACGAGAGAACTATGGCTACACCTTC. It yields the protein CASSQRENYGYTF.

V usage is TRBV4-1 and J usage is TRBJ2-3; TRBD2 matches at 7 bases. This CDR3 comprises 17 residues. V shed 0 bases and J 2 bases; nucleotides not matched to a gene: 8. Germline V gene sequence: CDR1 MGHRA, CDR2 YSYEKL. The CDR3 sequence is CASSQDPPGTTTDTQYF. Here the CDR3 DNA reads TGCGCCAGCAGCCAAGATCCACCTGGGACTACCACAGATACGCAGTATTTT.

V gene TRBV4-3 combines with J gene TRBJ2-3; possibly TRBD1 for D (6 bases). Germline-derived CDR1 and CDR2 are LGHNA and YSLEER. Trimming cost V 4 bases and J 10 bases, with 12 bases left between them. The CDR3 extends over 12 amino acids. The CDR3 here is CASSLDRRAQYF. In DNA, the CDR3 is TGCGCCAGCAGCCTCGACAGGAGAGCGCAGTATTTT.

The gene calls are TRBV5-1 and TRBJ2-7; D might be TRBD1 (6 bases). Trimming stripped 3 bases from V and 0 bases from J, with 10 bases between. This CDR3 spans 14 amino acids. CDR1 SGHRS and CDR2 YFSETQ come from the germline V gene. The chain's CDR3 is CASSSTGGSYEQYF. The CDR3 DNA follows: TGCGCCAGCAGCTCGACAGGCGGCTCCTACGAGCAGTACTTC.

This sequence joins TRBV6-5 and TRBJ2-7; 7 positions agree with TRBD2. In germline, CDR1 is MNHEY, CDR2 SVGAGI. CDR3 size: 13 residues. V shed 6 bases, J shed 2 bases, and the junction held 4 bases outside the gene matches. The CDR3 DNA is TGTGCCAGCAGACCAGCGGGGACCTACGAGCAGTACTTC. Protein product: CASRPAGTYEQYF.

The V and J genes are TRBV28 and TRBJ2-7; D remains ambiguous. The length of the CDR3 is 18 residues. From germline, CDR1 is MDHEN and CDR2 SYDVKM. V lost 1 base, J lost 0 bases, and 19 bases lay in between. The CDR3 spells CASSLSLRRQLSSYEQYF. The CDR3 DNA sequence: TGTGCCAGCAGTTTATCGTTAAGGCGGCAGCTGAGCTCCTACGAGCAGTACTTC.

CDR3 residues: CASSPSGNWNVDTQYF. Written as DNA, the CDR3 is TGTGCCAGCAGCCCCTCGGGGAACTGGAATGTAGATACGCAGTATTTT. The genes are TRBV3-1 (or the pseudogene TRBV3-2) and TRBJ2-3, with D maybe TRBD2 (5 bases). The CDR3 is 16 amino acids. The germline CDR1 and CDR2 sequences are LGHDT and YNNKEL (reference sequence). Deletions cut 4 bases from V and 5 bases from J, with 19 bases between.

This chain joins TRBV14 and TRBJ2-3; 8 bases are shared with TRBD2. The CDR3 totals 14 residues. Germline CDR1 reads SGHDN; CDR2 reads FVKESK. The J segment lost 1 base and the V segment lost 6 bases, leaving 3 bases of the junction unmatched. The CDR3 region has the DNA TGTGCCAGCAGTCAGGGACTAGGCACAGATACGCAGTATTTT. It encodes CASSQGLGTDTQYF.

The V gene is TRBV5-1, the J gene TRBJ2-3; 9 nucleotides agree with TRBD2. Trimming cost V 4 bases and J 4 bases; bases outside gene matches: 4. The CDR3 covers 14 residues. From germline, CDR1 is SGHRS and CDR2 YFSETQ. The CDR3 DNA reads as TGCGCCAGCAGCGCCGGACTAGCGCCAGATACGCAGTATTTT. Translated: CASSAGLAPDTQYF.

The genes are TRBV6-1 and TRBJ1-2, with D uncertain. The CDR3 has 14 amino acids. Germline V gene sequence: CDR1 MNHNS, CDR2 SASEGT. Trimming left V 2 bases short and J 1 base short, with 8 bases between. CDR3: CASSERYGNYGYTF. CDR3 bases: TGTGCCAGCAGTGAACGGTACGGTAACTATGGCTACACCTTC.

V and J are TRBV9 and TRBJ1-2; a weak D match, TRBD1 (5 bases). Trimming took 3 bases from V and 3 from J, leaving 18 bases between them. The CDR3 extends over 16 amino acids. CDR1 SGDLS and CDR2 YYNGEE come from the germline V gene. Written as DNA, the CDR3 is TGTGCCAGCAGCGACGACCCGGGCCAAGGGGACTATGGCTACACCTTC. Protein: CASSDDPGQGDYGYTF.

The gene calls are TRBV28 and TRBJ1-6; D not resolved. CDR3 length: 14 residues. V lost 1 base and J 8 bases, leaving 9 bases between the germline ends. The germline CDR1 and CDR2 sequences are MDHEN and SYDVKM. The CDR3 DNA reads TGTGCCAGCAGTTTATTCGCGGATTATTCACCCCTCCACTTT. Encoded protein: CASSLFADYSPLHF.

The chain has TRBV6-1 and TRBJ2-2; maybe TRBD2 (5 bases). V lost 2 bases and J lost 4, with 11 bases in between. There are 15 residues in the CDR3. Germline assignment: CDR1 MNHNS and CDR2 SASEGT. The CDR3 DNA reads TGTGCCAGCAGTGAAAGAAGGGAGCGCACCGGGGAGCTGTTTTTT. Amino acids: CASSERRERTGELFF.